The 3 T cell receptor beta chains in this list originate from one sample, sequenced in a study of molecular identifiers for immune sequencing clone quantification. TCRdb processed the PCR reads anew with MiXCR; each CDR3 protein has one entry. The profile covers around 480,000 distinct CDR3 sequences, with around 21% appearing a single time and around 0.84% taken by the ten largest. Sample: naive CD8+ T cells from blood, with Jurkat cell RNA spiked in. Subset denoted: FACS-sorted CD8+CD4-CCR7+CD45RA+ naive T cells. The receptors here all came from a human donor in good health. Some libraries in this study had Jurkat cell RNA spiked in.

This chain connects TRBV20-1 to TRBJ2-7; no firm D call. CDR3 length: 13 residues. Germline V lookup: CDR1 DFQATT, CDR2 SNEGSKA (reference sequence). Trimming took off 7 bases at V and 1 base at J, with 14 bases between the two ends. The CDR3 reads CSVPHLPSYEQYF. The CDR3, as DNA: TGCAGTGTCCCTCACCTCCCTTCCTACGAGCAGTACTTC.

This clonotype turned up a few times. The chain uses TRBV30 and TRBJ2-1; possibly TRBD1 for D (6 bases). Per germline, CDR1 GTSNPN and CDR2 SVGIG (reference sequence). Between the trimmed V and J ends, which lost 2 bases and 3 bases, there was a span of 11 bases. There are 14 residues in the CDR3. The CDR3 sequence: CAWSTGSNYNEQFF. In DNA form, the CDR3 reads TGTGCCTGGAGTACAGGGTCCAACTACAATGAGCAGTTCTTC.

This clonotype was counted many times. This chain connects TRBV9 to TRBJ2-2, with 9 bases that match TRBD1. The CDR3 totals 16 residues. Germline trimming cut 0 bases from V and 1 base from J; bases unmatched to any gene: 1. Germline assignment: CDR1 SGDLS and CDR2 YYNGEE. In DNA, the CDR3 is TGTGCCAGCAGCGTAGAGGACAGGGGGAACACCGGGGAGCTGTTTTTT. This translates into CASSVEDRGNTGELFF.